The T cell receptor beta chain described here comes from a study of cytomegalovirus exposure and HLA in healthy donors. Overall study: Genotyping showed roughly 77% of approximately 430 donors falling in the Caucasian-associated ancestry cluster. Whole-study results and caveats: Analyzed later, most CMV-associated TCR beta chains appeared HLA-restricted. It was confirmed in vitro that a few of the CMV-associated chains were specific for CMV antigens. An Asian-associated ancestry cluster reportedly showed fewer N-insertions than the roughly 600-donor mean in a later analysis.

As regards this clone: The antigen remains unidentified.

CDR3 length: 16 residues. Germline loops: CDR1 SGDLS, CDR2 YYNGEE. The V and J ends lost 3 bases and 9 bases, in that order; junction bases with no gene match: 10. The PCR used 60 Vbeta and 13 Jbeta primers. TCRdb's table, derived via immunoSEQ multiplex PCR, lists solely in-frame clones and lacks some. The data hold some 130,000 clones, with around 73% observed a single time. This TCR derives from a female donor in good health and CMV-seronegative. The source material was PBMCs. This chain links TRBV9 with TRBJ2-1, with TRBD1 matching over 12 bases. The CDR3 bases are TGTGCCAGCAGCGCCGGGACAGGGGGCCGGGTGAGTGAGCAGTTCTTC. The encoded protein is CASSAGTGGRVSEQFF.